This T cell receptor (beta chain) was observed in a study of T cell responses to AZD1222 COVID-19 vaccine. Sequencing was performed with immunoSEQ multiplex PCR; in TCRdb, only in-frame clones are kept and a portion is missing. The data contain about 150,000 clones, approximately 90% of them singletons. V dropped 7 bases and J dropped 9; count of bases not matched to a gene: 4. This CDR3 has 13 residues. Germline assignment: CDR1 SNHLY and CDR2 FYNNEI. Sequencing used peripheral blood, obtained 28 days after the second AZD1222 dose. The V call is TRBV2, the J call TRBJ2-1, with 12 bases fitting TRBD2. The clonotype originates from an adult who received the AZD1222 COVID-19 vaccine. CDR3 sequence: CASKGLAGGEQFF. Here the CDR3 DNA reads TGTGCCAGCAAGGGACTAGCGGGCGGTGAGCAGTTCTTC.